What follows are 31 T cell receptor beta chains derived from one specimen sequenced in a study of response to subunit inactivated influenza vaccine (dated by TCRdb to 2016 to 2019). The receptor library was made with RT-PCR. The run used an Illumina HiSeq 2500. TCRdb's own reprocessing of the public reads used fastp at Q25 and MiXCR and kept productive beta chains. Entries are consolidated by CDR3 protein sequence, retaining the most common genes and DNA. The sample table records hundreds of thousands of distinct CDR3 sequences; 12% of these occur just once. Jointly, the top ten make up 7.8% of the sample. This specimen was non-naive T cells sorted from PBMCs, taken 14 days before vaccination. The cell subset or site label corresponds to: memory T cell fraction. The receptors come from a man over 45 who received an inactivated influenza vaccine. Donor details come from another sample of the same person, matched by shared clones.

This clonotype has more than one count but fewer than ten. This chain links TRBV30 with TRBJ1-1; 7 positions match TRBD1. CDR1 and CDR2 (germline): GTSNPN, SVGIG (reference sequence). Trimming at V came to 2 bases and at J to 5 bases, leaving 8 bases not matched to a gene. The CDR3 spans 14 residues. This chain's CDR3 is CAWSPTGARTEAFF. CDR3 nucleotides: TGTGCCTGGAGTCCCACAGGGGCGAGGACTGAAGCTTTCTTT.

This clonotype showed up many times. The V and J genes are TRBV18 and TRBJ2-7; 7 bases are a match to TRBD1. CDR1 and CDR2 (germline): KGHSH, LQKENI. The CDR3 runs 13 residues. Trimming removed 3 bases from V and 3 bases from J; junction bases left unmatched: 2. The CDR3, as DNA: TGTGCCAGCTCACCGTCAGGGGGCTACGAGCAGTACTTC. Translation gives CASSPSGGYEQYF.

This clonotype was counted only a few times. The rearrangement uses TRBV30 and TRBJ2-1; D may be TRBD2 (6 bases). CDR3 length equals 11 residues. The V gene's germline CDR1 is GTSNPN and CDR2 SVGIG (reference sequence). The germline V and J ends were trimmed by 1 base and 8 bases, with 6 bases remaining between them. CDR3 DNA: TGTGCCTGGAGTGGGGGGGATGAGCAGTTCTTC. Protein: CAWSGGDEQFF.

The table lists this clonotype with a few counts. CDR3 in amino acids: CAITETGAGNTIYF. The CDR3 nucleotides read TGTGCCATCACCGAGACAGGGGCTGGAAACACCATATATTTT. The chain joins TRBV10-3 to TRBJ1-3, with TRBD1 matching over 8 bases. CDR1 is ENHRY and CDR2 is SYGVKD in the germline V gene. With 7 bases clipped from V and 2 bases from J, the junction kept 4 bases outside the gene matches. The CDR3 covers 14 residues.

This clonotype has a single count. CDR3 in DNA: TGCAGTGCTAGAGCTGGTGAGGCGGATCAGCCCCAGCATTTT. Encoded protein: CSARAGEADQPQHF. The chain uses TRBV20-1 and TRBJ1-5, with D hard to call. The germline gives CDR1 DFQATT, CDR2 SNEGSKA (reference sequence). Trimming pared 1 base from V and 5 bases from J, leaving 12 bases between. CDR3 length: 14 amino acids.

The table lists this clonotype with a few counts. This sequence joins TRBV5-5 and TRBJ1-3; D gene uncertain. The V gene's germline CDR1 is SGHKS and CDR2 YYEKEE (reference sequence). V gave up 0 bases and J gave up 0 bases, with 16 bases separating them. The CDR3 is 18 amino acids. CDR3 sequence (DNA): TGTGCCAGCAGCTTGGTCCCACATACACAGAGCTCTGGAAACACCATATATTTT. Translated: CASSLVPHTQSSGNTIYF.

This clonotype was detected only a few times. The rearrangement joins TRBV15 to TRBJ2-7; the D gene is possibly TRBD1 (5 bases). Germline loops: CDR1 LNHNV, CDR2 YYDKDF (reference sequence). With 5 bases removed from V and 1 base from J, the gap between germline ends came to 12 bases. The CDR3 contains 14 residues. The CDR3 sequence is CATSALQGSYEQYF. CDR3 sequence (DNA): TGTGCCACCAGCGCCCTCCAGGGATCCTACGAGCAGTACTTC.

This clonotype was detected only once. This rearrangement joins TRBV20-1 to TRBJ2-3; possible D gene TRBD1, 5 bases. This CDR3 is built from 14 residues. Germline CDR1 is DFQATT and CDR2 is SNEGSKA (reference sequence). The V end was cut by 3 bases, the J end by 4 bases, with 14 bases between. CDR3 amino acids: CSARPTRAPDTQYF. The DNA of the CDR3 is TGCAGTGCTAGGCCTACCAGGGCCCCAGATACGCAGTATTTT.

The rearrangement links TRBV20-1 to TRBJ1-4; D is unclear. The CDR3 totals 14 residues. Germline CDR1 is DFQATT and CDR2 is SNEGSKA (reference sequence). The germline V and J ends were trimmed by 6 bases and 6 bases, with 17 bases remaining between them. The CDR3 protein is CSAPEIGFYEKLFF. The CDR3 region has the DNA TGCAGTGCCCCTGAGATAGGGTTCTATGAAAAACTGTTTTTT.

This clonotype was counted between two and nine times. The V gene is TRBV7-7, the J gene TRBJ2-3, with D tentatively TRBD1 or TRBD2 (5 bases each). Looked up from germline, CDR1 is SSHAT and CDR2 is FNYEAQ (reference sequence). V lost 9 bases to trimming and J lost 3 bases, with 13 bases between them. This CDR3 has 13 residues. CDR3 sequence (DNA): TGTGCCAGTTCGAGGGGCTGGACAGATACGCAGTATTTT. It translates to CASSRGWTDTQYF.

V is TRBV6-2 or TRBV6-3 and J is TRBJ1-2; D remains unclear. V was pared by 6 bases and J by 2 bases, with 10 bases between. The germline CDR1 and CDR2 sequences are MNHEY and SVGEGT. The CDR3 loop spans 13 amino acids. Here the CDR3 reads CASRPTENYGYTF. CDR3 nucleotide sequence: TGTGCCAGCAGACCGACCGAGAACTATGGCTACACCTTC.

J is TRBJ1-6 and V is TRBV6-1; D not certain. The CDR3 covers 13 residues. V lost 2 bases to trimming and J lost 9 bases, with 8 bases between them. Germline loops: CDR1 MNHNS, CDR2 SASEGT. The CDR3 DNA reads TGTGCCAGCAGTGAAACGATACCTTCACCCCTCCACTTT. Residues: CASSETIPSPLHF.

The sample holds a few counts of this clonotype. V is TRBV5-6 and J is TRBJ2-7; TRBD1 is a possible D gene (6 bases). The CDR3 is 14 residues long. Germline-derived CDR1 and CDR2 are SGHDT and YYEEEE. V shed 0 bases and J shed 4 bases, with 11 bases lying between them. CDR3 loop: CASSLGYRVYEQYF. Written as DNA, the CDR3 is TGTGCCAGCAGCTTGGGGTACAGGGTGTACGAGCAGTACTTC.

The V call is TRBV7-9, the J call TRBJ2-7; the D gene is possibly TRBD1 (5 bases). V lost 5 bases to trimming and J lost 7 bases, with 12 bases between them. Per germline, CDR1 SEHNR and CDR2 FQNEAQ (reference sequence). The CDR3 extends over 12 amino acids. The DNA for the CDR3 is TGTGCCAGCAGCGTGGGGCTAGGGGAGCAGTACTTC. Translated: CASSVGLGEQYF.

J is TRBJ2-1 and V is TRBV2, with 12 positions matching TRBD2. Germline-derived CDR1 and CDR2 are SNHLY and FYNNEI. The CDR3 runs to 15 residues. V trimming: 8 bases; J trimming: 9 bases; junction bases outside the gene matches: 11. CDR3 in amino acids: CASGLASGGAVEQFF. The CDR3 nucleotides read TGTGCCAGCGGCCTGGCTAGCGGGGGGGCAGTTGAGCAGTTCTTC.

The chain has TRBV10-2 and TRBJ2-2; 7 nucleotides align to TRBD1. Germline CDR1 reads WSHSY; CDR2 reads SAAADI. The CDR3 consists of 14 residues. J lost 6 bases, V lost 11 bases, and 12 bases had no gene match. The CDR3 region has the DNA TGCGCCGGCCAGGCCGACAGGGTAGCCGGGGAGCTGTTTTTT. Translation: CAGQADRVAGELFF.

This clonotype was recorded at least ten times. V and J are TRBV5-1 and TRBJ2-1; possible D gene TRBD2, 6 bases. Germline V gene data show CDR1 as SGHRS and CDR2 as YFSETQ. The CDR3 length is 11 residues. Between the trimmed V and J ends, which lost 3 bases and 10 bases, there was a span of 8 bases. The CDR3 sequence: CASSSGREQFF. DNA of the CDR3: TGCGCCAGCAGCTCGGGGAGGGAGCAGTTCTTC.

The table lists this clonotype with a count of one. The CDR3 sequence is CASSPDRQRYEQYF. In DNA form, the CDR3 reads TGTGCCAGCTCACCGGACCGACAGCGCTACGAGCAGTACTTC. The V gene is TRBV18, the J gene TRBJ2-7; D possibly corresponds to TRBD1 (5 bases). There are 14 residues in the CDR3. CDR1 and CDR2 (germline): KGHSH, LQKENI. With 3 bases removed from V and 3 bases from J, the gap between germline ends came to 12 bases. The full variable domain, completed using reference TRBV18 and TRBJ2-7, is NAGVMQNPRHLVRRRGQEARLRCSPMKGHSHVYWYRQLPEEGLKFMVYLQKENIIDESGMPKERFSAEFPKEGPSILRIQQVVRGDSAAYFCASSPDRQRYEQYFGPGTRLTVT.

This clonotype has a handful of counts. V usage is TRBV5-1 and J usage is TRBJ1-1; D gene unclear. V lost 0 bases and J lost 5, with 11 bases in between. This CDR3 spans 14 amino acids. CDR1 is SGHRS, CDR2 YFSETQ, per germline. The CDR3 nucleotides are TGCGCCAGCAGCTTGGGATCAAGTCGGACTGAAGCTTTCTTT. As protein: CASSLGSSRTEAFF. Based on the CDR3 plus reference TRBV5-1 and TRBJ1-1, the full variable domain is KAGVTQTPRYLIKTRGQQVTLSCSPISGHRSVSWYQQTPGQGLQFLFEYFSETQRNKGNFPGRFSGRQFSNSRSEMNVSTLELGDSALYLCASSLGSSRTEAFFGQGTRLTVV.

In this sample, this clonotype turned up many times. The CDR3 region is CASRVGTEAFF. The CDR3 DNA follows: TGTGCCAGCAGGGTGGGAACTGAAGCTTTCTTT. The chain carries TRBV6-1 and TRBJ1-1, with unresolved D. Looked up from germline, CDR1 is MNHNS and CDR2 is SASEGT. With 6 bases removed from V and 5 bases from J, the gap between germline ends came to 7 bases. This CDR3 comprises 11 residues.

The sample holds many counts of this clonotype. The rearrangement uses TRBV7-2 and TRBJ1-3, with 10 positions matching TRBD1. V lost 6 bases and J lost 2; bases outside the gene matches: 7. The CDR3 is made up of 16 amino acids. Germline V gives CDR1 SGHTA, CDR2 FQGNSA. In nucleotides, the CDR3 is TGTGCCAGCAGTTCAATGGGGACAGGGGCTGGAAACACCATATATTTT. This gives the protein CASSSMGTGAGNTIYF.

In its sample, this clonotype was seen many times. The V call is TRBV29-1, the J call TRBJ2-7; maybe TRBD1 (6 bases). V was shortened by 4 bases and J by 0 bases, with 13 bases between the two germline ends. The CDR3 is 14 residues long. Germline CDR1 SQVTM, CDR2 ANQGSEA. This chain's CDR3 is CSVAHGQPSYEQYF. For the CDR3, the DNA is TGCAGCGTTGCCCACGGACAGCCCTCCTACGAGCAGTACTTC.

In its sample, this clonotype was seen many times. The chain carries TRBV30 and TRBJ2-1, with 8 bases lining up with TRBD2. The CDR3 consists of 13 residues. Germline V gives CDR1 GTSNPN, CDR2 SVGIG (reference sequence). The junction had 6 bases not matched to a gene; V was cut back by 2 bases and J by 9 bases. CDR3 protein: CAWSPGLVVEQFF. CDR3 DNA: TGTGCCTGGAGTCCGGGACTAGTGGTTGAGCAGTTCTTC.

The chain carries TRBV9 and TRBJ2-1; maybe TRBD1 (6 bases). CDR3 length equals 15 residues. Trimming took off 1 base at V and 9 bases at J, with 17 bases between the two ends. Germline V gene sequence: CDR1 SGDLS, CDR2 YYNGEE. CDR3 sequence (DNA): TGTGCCAGCAGCGTAAGGGGGTCCCTCTCCGGTGAGCAGTTCTTC. Translated: CASSVRGSLSGEQFF.

The gene calls are TRBV11-2 and TRBJ2-5; 10 bases map to TRBD2. Germline values: CDR1 SGHAT, CDR2 FQNNGV. With V trimmed by 0 bases and J by 4 bases, 8 bases remained unmatched. This CDR3 has 17 residues. The CDR3 nucleotides are TGTGCCAGCAGCTTAGATCCTCAGCGGGGGGGCGGAGAGACCCAGTACTTC. Its translation: CASSLDPQRGGGETQYF.

The V and J genes are TRBV25-1 and TRBJ2-1, with 7 bases that match TRBD1. The V gene's germline CDR1 is MGHDK and CDR2 SYGVNS. This CDR3 comprises 15 residues. Losses at the gene ends were 2 bases for V and 9 bases for J; bases not matched to a gene: 10. The CDR3 sequence: CASSEDRVYEGEQFF. The CDR3 nucleotides are TGTGCCAGCAGTGAAGACAGGGTCTATGAAGGTGAGCAGTTCTTC.

This clonotype showed up many times. This chain joins TRBV12-3 or TRBV12-4 and TRBJ1-1; D is perhaps TRBD1 (5 bases). Trimming took 2 bases from V and 4 from J, leaving 8 bases between them. The CDR3 spans 13 residues. CDR3 residues: CASSLTRGTEAFF. For the CDR3, the DNA is TGTGCCAGCAGTTTAACAAGGGGCACTGAAGCTTTCTTT.

CDR3 sequence (DNA): TGTGCCAGCAGTTTGGGAGGTGTGGGAAACAATGAGCAGTTCTTC. Translation gives CASSLGGVGNNEQFF. The chain carries TRBV28 and TRBJ2-1; D possibly corresponds to TRBD2 (6 bases). The CDR3 contains 15 residues. Trimming stripped 3 bases from V and 5 bases from J, with 14 bases between. CDR1 is MDHEN, CDR2 SYDVKM, per germline. Using reference TRBV28 and TRBJ2-1 for the parts outside the CDR3, the full variable domain is DVKVTQSSRYLVKRTGEKVFLECVQDMDHENMFWYRQDPGLGLRLIYFSYDVKMKEKGDIPEGYSVSREKKERFSLILESASTNQTSMYLCASSLGGVGNNEQFFGPGTRLTVL.

Details on this clonotype: At one end the junction does not follow the germline gene, possibly because of a read error. The chain recombines TRBV12-3 or TRBV12-4 with TRBJ2-7; 13 bases match TRBD2. CDR3 length: 18 residues. In nucleotides, the CDR3 is TGTGCCTGCAGCTTCTTGGGGACTAGCGGGATCAGCTCCTACGAGCAGTACTTC. This gives the protein CACSFLGTSGISSYEQYF.

This clonotype was detected only a few times. V is TRBV7-9 and J is TRBJ2-1; TRBD2 matches at 11 bases. This CDR3 comprises 17 residues. The germline V gene has CDR1 SEHNR and CDR2 FQNEAQ (reference sequence). V shed 4 bases and J 12 bases; nucleotides not matched to a gene: 17. This CDR3 is CASSSRLAGPISQRQFF. For the CDR3, the DNA is TGTGCCAGCAGCTCTAGACTAGCGGGGCCCATTAGTCAACGGCAGTTCTTC.

The chain joins TRBV6-5 to TRBJ2-5; 9 positions match TRBD1. Germline CDR1 MNHEY, CDR2 SVGAGI. The V gene end was trimmed by 2 bases and the J gene end by 5 bases; junction bases not matched to a gene: 6. The CDR3 is 15 residues long. For the CDR3, the DNA is TGTGCCAGCAGTTACCAGGACAGGGGCTACGAGACCCAGTACTTC. This sequence encodes CASSYQDRGYETQYF.